The 15 T cell receptor beta chains listed next were all sequenced from one sample in a study of T cells expressing NK-cell markers (dated by TCRdb to about 2020). The method was 5' RACE. Sequenced on an Illumina HiSeq 2000. Following reprocessing of the reads by TCRdb, the data hold one row per CDR3 protein sequence and no DNA is available. The sample table includes 500,000 to 600,000 distinct CDR3 sequences. 3% to 4.5% of the sample rests with the top ten. Sequencing was performed on blood T cells: a sorted CD56 or NKG2C T cell subset, CD4+ or CD8+ T cells, or bulk PBMC T cells (not recorded which). The receptors stem from a man between 18 and 35 years old in good health. Donor details come from another sample of the same person, matched by shared clones.

V and J are TRBV5-1 and TRBJ1-1; TCRdb's D call of TRBD1 is untestable without DNA. CDR1 is SGHRS and CDR2 is YFSETQ in the germline V gene. CDR3 length equals 18 residues. CDR3 in amino acids: CASSFAGDRGLMGTEAFF. Combining the CDR3 with reference TRBV5-1 and TRBJ1-1 gives the whole variable domain KAGVTQTPRYLIKTRGQQVTLSCSPISGHRSVSWYQQTPGQGLQFLFEYFSETQRNKGNFPGRFSGRQFSNSRSEMNVSTLELGDSALYLCASSFAGDRGLMGTEAFFGQGTRLTVV.

The chain is built from TRBV20-1 and TRBJ2-4; the TCRdb call, TRBD1, lacks DNA for checking. Per the germline V gene, CDR1 is DFQATT and CDR2 is SNEGSKA (reference sequence). CDR3 length equals 13 residues. Here the CDR3 reads CSAPIPGGNIQYF.

The CDR3 sequence: CASGDGGRVQETQYF. V is TRBV9 and J is TRBJ2-5; the TCRdb D gene call, TRBD2, has no DNA to confirm it. CDR3 length: 15 amino acids. The germline CDR1 and CDR2 sequences are SGDLS and YYNGEE.

This chain links TRBV5-1 with TRBJ1-2; with no DNA, the TCRdb D assignment of TRBD1 cannot be verified. The CDR3 has 14 residues. CDR1 SGHRS and CDR2 YFSETQ come from the germline V gene. CDR3: CASSLSQGNYGYTF.

This sequence joins TRBV5-1 and TRBJ2-7; the D call of TRBD1 rests on TCRdb alone, since no DNA is present to check it. Per germline, CDR1 SGHRS and CDR2 YFSETQ. This CDR3 spans 14 amino acids. CDR3 sequence reads: CASSLLGAGYEQYF.

This chain uses TRBV5-8 with TRBJ1-5; the D call from TCRdb, TRBD1, cannot be confirmed without DNA. Germline CDR1 reads SGHTS; CDR2 reads YDEGEE. This CDR3 is 15 amino acids long. The chain's CDR3 is CASSLGTGVNQPQHF. Using reference TRBV5-8 and TRBJ1-5 for the parts outside the CDR3, the full variable domain is EAGVTQSPTHLIKTRGQQATLRCSPISGHTSVYWYQQALGLGLQFLLWYDEGEERNRGNFPPRFSGRQFPNYSSELNVNALELEDSALYLCASSLGTGVNQPQHFGDGTRLSIL.

The chain has TRBV10-2 and TRBJ2-3; TCRdb designates TRBD2, a call that cannot be tested without DNA. Germline CDR1 WSHSY, CDR2 SAAADI. This CDR3 is built from 17 residues. The CDR3 reads CASRDVLAGGPADTQYF.

V and J are TRBV29-1 and TRBJ2-2; TCRdb reports TRBD2, a call that lacks DNA to check it against. Germline V CDR1 and CDR2: SQVTM, ANQGSEA. The CDR3 is made up of 15 amino acids. The chain's CDR3 is CSVRKGLAYTGELFF.

The gene calls are TRBV6-1 and TRBJ2-7; TCRdb outputs TRBD1, but without DNA this stays unchecked. The CDR3 has 15 residues. Germline CDR1 is MNHNS and CDR2 is SASEGT. The CDR3 here is CASRRPGPETYEQYF.

The chain couples TRBV28 to TRBJ1-4; TCRdb outputs TRBD1, but without DNA this stays unchecked. CDR1 MDHEN and CDR2 SYDVKM come from the germline V gene. The CDR3 has 15 residues. The CDR3 here is CASSLLGTGYEKLFF.

The V call is TRBV12-3 or TRBV12-4, the J call TRBJ2-7; TCRdb lists TRBD2, though no DNA is available to test this call. The CDR3 loop spans 14 amino acids. CDR3 sequence: CASSRGMVFGEQYF.

This chain joins TRBV5-1 and TRBJ2-5; as DNA is missing, the TRBD2 call by TCRdb cannot be tested. This CDR3 comprises 14 residues. Germline V gene data show CDR1 as SGHRS and CDR2 as YFSETQ. The CDR3 region is CASSFREGTETQYF.

The chain's CDR3 is CASSESGLRGRRNGYTF. The chain is built from TRBV10-2 and TRBJ1-2; TCRdb's assignment of TRBD1 cannot be checked, as there is no DNA. Germline V gives CDR1 WSHSY, CDR2 SAAADI. This CDR3 spans 17 amino acids.

The genes are TRBV11-2 and TRBJ2-1; TCRdb indicates TRBD2, and absent DNA this call remains unverified. The CDR3 consists of 19 residues. Looked up from germline, CDR1 is SGHAT and CDR2 is FQNNGV. This chain's CDR3 is CASSRGASGIGSSYNEQFF.

J is TRBJ2-1 and V is TRBV20-1; without DNA, the TCRdb call of TRBD1 cannot be checked. Germline V gives CDR1 DFQATT, CDR2 SNEGSKA (reference sequence). CDR3 length: 18 amino acids. The CDR3 protein is CSAGGAGATSSSYNEQFF.